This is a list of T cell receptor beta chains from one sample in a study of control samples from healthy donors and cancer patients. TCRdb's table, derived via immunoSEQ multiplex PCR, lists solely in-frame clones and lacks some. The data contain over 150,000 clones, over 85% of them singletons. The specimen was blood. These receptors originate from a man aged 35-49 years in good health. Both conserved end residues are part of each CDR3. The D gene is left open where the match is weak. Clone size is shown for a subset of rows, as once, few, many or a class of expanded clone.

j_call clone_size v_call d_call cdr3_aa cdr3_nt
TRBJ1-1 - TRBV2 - CASSDFGNTEAFF TGTGCCAGCAGTGATTTCGGGAACACTGAAGCTTTCTTT
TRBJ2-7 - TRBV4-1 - CASSQEALDTFSYEQYF TGCGCCAGCAGCCAAGAGGCCTTAGACACCTTCTCCTACGAGCAGTACTTC
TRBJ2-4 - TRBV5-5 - CASSLGMGPIQYF TGTGCCAGCAGCTTGGGGATGGGTCCCATTCAGTACTTC
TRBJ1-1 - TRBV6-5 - CASGKQGVQTEAFF TGTGCCAGCGGAAAACAGGGTGTCCAGACTGAAGCTTTCTTT
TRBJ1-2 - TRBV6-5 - CASKAWRAAQSYTF TGTGCCAGCAAAGCCTGGCGAGCTGCTCAGAGCTACACCTTC
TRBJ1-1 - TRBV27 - CASSAGVGTEAFF TGTGCCAGCAGTGCAGGGGTTGGCACTGAAGCTTTCTTT
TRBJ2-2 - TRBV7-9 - CASSLAWGDTGELFF TGTGCCAGCAGCTTAGCCTGGGGAGACACCGGGGAGCTGTTTTTT
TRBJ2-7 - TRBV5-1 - CASSVDRAPDEQYF TGCGCCAGCAGCGTTGACAGAGCCCCCGACGAGCAGTACTTC
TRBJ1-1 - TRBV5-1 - CASSFQGANTEAFF TGCGCCAGCAGCTTCCAGGGCGCGAACACTGAAGCTTTCTTT
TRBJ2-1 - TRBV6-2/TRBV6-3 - CASSFGDEQFF TGTGCCAGCAGTTTCGGGGATGAGCAGTTCTTC
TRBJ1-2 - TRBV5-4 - CASSLGGSSSNYGYTF TGTGCCAGCAGCTTGGGAGGTTCCAGCAGTAACTATGGCTACACCTTC
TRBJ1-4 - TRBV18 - CASSPSTPVGKLFF TGTGCCAGCTCACCAAGCACCCCGGTTGGAAAACTGTTTTTT
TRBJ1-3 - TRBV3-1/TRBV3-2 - CASSQGHKVKGAGNTIYF TGTGCCAGCAGCCAAGGTCATAAGGTTAAGGGAGCTGGAAACACCATATATTTT
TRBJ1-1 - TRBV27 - CASSSGARGLTEAFF TGTGCCAGCAGTTCGGGGGCCAGGGGATTAACTGAAGCTTTCTTT
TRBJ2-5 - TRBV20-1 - CSAPRTETQYF TGCAGTGCTCCACGTACGGAGACCCAGTACTTC
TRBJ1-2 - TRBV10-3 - CAISRQEDGYTF TGTGCCATCAGTCGGCAGGAAGATGGCTACACCTTC
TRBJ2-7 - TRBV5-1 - CASRSNYEQYF TGCGCCAGCAGGAGTAACTACGAGCAGTACTTC
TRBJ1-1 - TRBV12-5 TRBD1 CASGSRQQGARTEAFF TGTGCTAGTGGTTCCCGGCAACAGGGGGCGCGGACTGAAGCTTTCTTT
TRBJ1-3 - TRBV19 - CASSGGPNPGNTIYF TGTGCCAGTAGTGGGGGACCGAACCCTGGAAACACCATATATTTT
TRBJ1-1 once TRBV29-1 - CSVHVREGTEAFF TGCAGCGTCCACGTACGGGAGGGCACTGAAGCTTTCTTT
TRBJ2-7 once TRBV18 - CASSPGTGSYEQYF TGTGCCAGCTCACCCGGGACGGGGAGTTACGAGCAGTACTTC
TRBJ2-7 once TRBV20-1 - CSARDFYEQYF TGCAGTGCCAGGGACTTCTACGAGCAGTACTTC
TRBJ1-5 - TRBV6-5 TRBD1 CASSKDRGGNQPQHF TGTGCCAGCAGCAAGGACAGGGGAGGGAATCAGCCCCAGCATTTT
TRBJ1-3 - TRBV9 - CASSSPRAGGNTIYF TGTGCCAGCAGCTCCCCAAGGGCCGGTGGAAACACCATATATTTT
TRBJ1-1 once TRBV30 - CAWSRGAGTEAFF TGTGCCTGGAGTCGGGGGGCAGGGACTGAAGCTTTCTTT
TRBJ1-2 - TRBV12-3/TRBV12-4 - CASSSGPFDGYTF TGTGCCAGCAGTTCAGGCCCTTTTGATGGCTACACCTTC
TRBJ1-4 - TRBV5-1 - CASSPGGGATNEKLFF TGCGCCAGCAGCCCCGGAGGGGGGGCAACTAATGAAAAACTGTTTTTT
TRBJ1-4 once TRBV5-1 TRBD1 CASSPGTGNEKLFF TGCGCCAGCAGCCCCGGGACAGGGAATGAAAAACTGTTTTTT